These 4 T cell receptor delta chains originate from one sample sequenced in a study of gamma-delta T cells after stem cell transplantation. TCRdb ran CATT on the RT-PCR reads. The data hold several thousand delta-chain clones, with approximately 2% observed a single time. Sequencing used gamma-delta T cells. Receptors were obtained from a human donor. It is not recorded whose cells these are; they may come from a transplant donor.

The sample holds a few counts of this clone. The protein given by TCRdb reflects a much larger clone and differs at residue 4 from this DNA's translation, likely from a read error; the protein shown is the DNA's translation. V is TRDV2 and J is TRDJ1; TRDD3 matches at 11 bases. The CDR3 is 18 residues long. Looked up from germline, CDR1 is GEAIGNYY and CDR2 is EKD. The CDR3 is CACHTVAGGYLHTDKLIF. The DNA of the CDR3 is TGTGCCTGTCACACCGTGGCTGGGGGATACCTACACACCGATAAACTCATCTTT.

This clone has a handful of counts. A far larger clone is one base from this, pointing to a likely read error. Other DNA sequences in the sample encode the same CDR3. The rearrangement uses TRDV2 and TRDJ1; 8 positions agree with TRDD3. The CDR3 consists of 14 residues. In germline, CDR1 is GEAIGNYY, CDR2 EKD. The CDR3 nucleotides read TGTGCCTGCGACACCTTGGGGGATTCCGATAAACTCATCTTT. The encoded protein is CACDTLGDSDKLIF.

A few counts support this clone. This may be a read error: a much more frequent sequence differs by one nucleotide. This sample also contains other DNA sequences that code for the same CDR3. The V and J genes are TRDV2 and TRDJ1, with 10 bases aligning to TRDD3. Germline loops: CDR1 GEAIGNYY, CDR2 EKD. CDR3 length: 17 residues. The CDR3 coding sequence is TGCGCCTGTGACGAGGTGGAATCTACTGGGGGATCTGATAAACTCATCTTT. Translating it yields CACDEVESTGGSDKLIF.

This clone showed up just a few times. A far larger clone is one nucleotide away, so this likely arose from a read error. The J gene is TRDJ1, the V gene TRDV2; 8 nucleotides line up with TRDD3. The ends lost 2 bases at V and 10 bases at J; junction bases unmatched: 14. Germline-derived CDR1 and CDR2 are GEAIGNYY and EKD. This CDR3 is built from 15 residues. CDR3 loop: CACDKLLGVLEGLIF. The CDR3, as DNA: TGTGCCTGTGACAAACTACTGGGGGTCCTTGAGGGACTCATCTTT.